The 22 T cell receptor beta chains below all came from one sample that was sequenced in a study of T cell responses to AZD1222 COVID-19 vaccine. Clones were sequenced by immunoSEQ multiplex PCR, and TCRdb holds only the in-frame ones, with some missing. This sample has about 220,000 clones, with about 93% found just once. The starting material was peripheral blood, obtained on day 0 of MenACWY control vaccination. These receptors originate from an adult in good health.

The chain has TRBV5-1 and TRBJ1-1; the D gene is possibly TRBD1 (5 bases). This CDR3 is built from 15 residues. Germline V gives CDR1 SGHRS, CDR2 YFSETQ. V was cut by 4 bases and J by 3 bases, with 16 bases left in between. The chain's CDR3 is CASSPGPMVHTEAFF. The DNA for the CDR3 is TGCGCCAGCAGCCCGGGACCTATGGTCCACACTGAAGCTTTCTTT.

CDR3: CASSPDTTDTQYF. CDR3 in DNA: TGTGCCAGCAGCCCGGACACCACAGATACGCAGTATTTT. The chain links TRBV5-6 to TRBJ2-3, with D perhaps matching TRBD1 (5 bases). V was trimmed by 4 bases and J by 2 bases, leaving 8 bases between them. The CDR3 runs 13 residues. CDR1 SGHDT and CDR2 YYEEEE come from the germline V gene.

The chain uses TRBV4-2 and TRBJ2-1; D not resolved. CDR1 and CDR2 from the germline V gene are LGHNA and YNFKEQ. Trimming removed 0 bases at V and 0 bases at J, with 12 bases between. The CDR3 contains 17 residues. The CDR3 reads CASSQDLGFGSYNEQFF. The CDR3 region has the DNA TGTGCCAGCAGCCAAGATCTAGGGTTCGGCTCCTACAATGAGCAGTTCTTC.

This chain joins TRBV7-3 and TRBJ1-6; 7 bases are a match to TRBD1. This CDR3 is built from 14 residues. Germline V gene lookup returns CDR1 SGHTA and CDR2 FQGTGA. V was clipped by 4 bases and J by 10 bases; unmatched bases: 7. The CDR3 DNA reads as TGTGCCAGCAGCTCGACAGGGATAGGGTCACCCCTCCACTTT. This codes for CASSSTGIGSPLHF.

V usage is TRBV5-4 and J usage is TRBJ2-7, with 9 bases matching TRBD1. CDR3 size: 15 residues. Trimming removed 4 bases from V and 9 bases from J; junction bases left unmatched: 14. The germline CDR1 and CDR2 sequences are SGHNT and YYREEE (reference sequence). Here the CDR3 reads CASSIGTGKGSGQYF. The CDR3 nucleotides read TGTGCCAGCAGCATCGGGACAGGGAAGGGTAGTGGGCAGTACTTC.

J is TRBJ1-1 and V is TRBV6-2 or TRBV6-3, with D possibly matching TRBD1 (5 bases). Trimming pared 5 bases from V and 1 base from J, leaving 11 bases between. The CDR3 has 14 residues. The germline V gene has CDR1 MNHEY and CDR2 SVGEGT. Written as DNA, the CDR3 is TGTGCCAGCAGTCCCTCGGGACGGAACACTGAAGCTTTCTTT. Its protein is CASSPSGRNTEAFF.

This sequence joins TRBV19 and TRBJ2-7; D is ambiguous. Deletions cut 6 bases from V and 3 bases from J, with 12 bases between. The CDR3 is 13 amino acids. The germline V gene has CDR1 LNHDA and CDR2 SQIVND (reference sequence). CDR3 bases: TGTGCCAGTAGCCATTTGGGCAGCTACGAGCAGTACTTC. Amino acid sequence: CASSHLGSYEQYF.

The rearrangement uses TRBV7-6 and TRBJ1-1; D is unclear. Germline V gives CDR1 SGHVS, CDR2 FNYEAQ. Trimming took 4 bases from V and 11 from J, leaving 17 bases between them. The CDR3 spans 13 residues. The CDR3 nucleotides are TGTGCCAGCAGCTCGGGTGAGACCCGTGAGGCTTTCTTT. Amino acids: CASSSGETREAFF.

V is TRBV11-1 and J is TRBJ1-6, with D perhaps TRBD1 (5 bases). V lost 3 bases and J 14 bases, leaving 14 bases between the germline ends. The V gene's germline CDR1 is SGHAT and CDR2 FQDESV (reference sequence). The CDR3 sequence is 13 residues long. CDR3: CASSLGQGYTLHF. The CDR3 DNA follows: TGTGCCAGCAGCTTGGGGCAGGGATACACCCTCCACTTT.

Concerning this clone itself: Other DNA sequences within the sample encode an identical CDR3. The J gene is TRBJ1-1, the V gene TRBV19; D remains unclear. CDR3 length: 13 residues. Trimming cost V 4 bases and J 0 bases, with 6 bases left between them. CDR1 is LNHDA and CDR2 is SQIVND in the germline V gene (reference sequence). The CDR3 region is CASSSTVNTEAFF. Here the CDR3 DNA reads TGTGCCAGTAGTAGTACAGTGAACACTGAAGCTTTCTTT.

The rearrangement uses TRBV11-2 and TRBJ2-7, with 11 nucleotides matching TRBD2. The CDR3 runs 17 residues. The germline CDR1 and CDR2 sequences are SGHAT and FQNNGV. V was pared by 5 bases and J by 2 bases, with 11 bases of the junction left unmatched. The DNA for the CDR3 is TGTGCCAGCAGCCCAGCGGTTAATAGCGGGGGGGCCTACGAGCAGTACTTC. It encodes CASSPAVNSGGAYEQYF.

The V gene is TRBV6-4, the J gene TRBJ2-1; D gene uncertain. The V gene's germline CDR1 is MRHNA and CDR2 SNTAGT. V lost 2 bases and J lost 6, with 8 bases in between. The CDR3 sequence is 13 residues long. CDR3 coding DNA: TGTGCCAGCAGTGACAAAAGTCCCAATGAGCAGTTCTTC. Protein product: CASSDKSPNEQFF.

This chain uses TRBV7-2 with TRBJ2-1, with 8 bases aligning to TRBD2. CDR3 length: 15 amino acids. Germline V gene data show CDR1 as SGHTA and CDR2 as FQGNSA. The trim removed 1 base at V and 10 bases at J, leaving 9 bases unmatched. As DNA, the CDR3 is TGTGCCAGCAGCTTAGGGGCGCGGGGGGCCACGGAGCAGTTCTTC. Translated: CASSLGARGATEQFF.

The CDR3: CASSLELAGTDTQYF. As DNA, the CDR3 is TGTGCCAGCAGCTTGGAACTAGCGGGCACAGATACGCAGTATTTT. This rearrangement joins TRBV5-6 to TRBJ2-3; TRBD2 matches 8 bases. CDR3 length: 15 residues. Germline values: CDR1 SGHDT, CDR2 YYEEEE. J gave up 1 base and V 0 bases, and 1 base lay outside the gene matches.

This sequence joins TRBV4-3 and TRBJ2-3, with D possibly being TRBD2 (6 bases). The CDR3 length is 14 residues. Between the trimmed V and J ends, which lost 2 bases and 1 base, there was a span of 7 bases. Germline values: CDR1 LGHNA, CDR2 YSLEER. The CDR3 DNA reads as TGCGCCAGCAGCCAAACGGGGGGCACAGATACGCAGTATTTT. Its translation is CASSQTGGTDTQYF.

V gene TRBV9 combines with J gene TRBJ2-7; D could derive from TRBD1 or TRBD2 (6 bases each). V was cut by 3 bases and J by 7 bases, with 17 bases left in between. The CDR3 runs to 14 residues. Germline loops: CDR1 SGDLS, CDR2 YYNGEE. As DNA, the CDR3 is TGTGCCAGCAGCGAAACAGGGACTTCAGAAGAGCAGTACTTC. Translated: CASSETGTSEEQYF.

The chain links TRBV9 to TRBJ2-1; 14 positions match TRBD2. Germline CDR1 SGDLS, CDR2 YYNGEE. CDR3 length: 16 residues. V was pared by 4 bases and J by 4 bases, with 4 bases of the junction left unmatched. The CDR3: CASSPRTSGGYNEQFF. CDR3 coding DNA: TGTGCCAGCAGCCCCAGGACTAGCGGGGGGTACAATGAGCAGTTCTTC.

V is TRBV19 and J is TRBJ1-5, with 10 bases aligning to TRBD1. V dropped 1 base and J dropped 4; count of bases not matched to a gene: 4. CDR3 length: 16 residues. CDR1 is LNHDA and CDR2 is SQIVND in the germline V gene (reference sequence). CDR3 sequence reads: CASSIGVDRGNQPQHF. CDR3 coding DNA: TGTGCCAGTAGTATAGGTGTGGACAGGGGGAATCAGCCCCAGCATTTT.

This rearrangement joins TRBV30 to TRBJ1-2; unclear D gene. Trimming shortened V by 4 bases and J by 4 bases, and 16 bases separated the two germline ends. Germline assignment: CDR1 GTSNPN and CDR2 SVGIG (reference sequence). The CDR3 length is 14 residues. This CDR3 reads CAWNRGDYIYGYTF. The CDR3 DNA sequence: TGTGCCTGGAATCGGGGAGACTACATCTATGGCTACACCTTC. The variable domain in full, with the rest retrieved from reference TRBV30 and TRBJ1-2, is SQTIHQWPATLVQPVGSPLSLECTVEGTSNPNLYWYRQAAGRGLQLLFYSVGIGQISSEVPQNLSASRPQDRQFILSSKKLLLSDSGFYLCAWNRGDYIYGYTFGSGTRLTVV.

This clone was recorded once. The V call is TRBV28, the J call TRBJ1-5, with D perhaps TRBD1 (5 bases). The V and J ends lost 3 bases and 5 bases respectively, with 11 bases between them. This CDR3 contains 14 residues. In germline, CDR1 is MDHEN, CDR2 SYDVKM. CDR3 sequence (DNA): TGTGCCAGCAGTTTCAGACAGCCGCATCAGCCCCAGCATTTT. Encoded protein: CASSFRQPHQPQHF.

The rearrangement joins TRBV11-2 to TRBJ2-7, with D perhaps TRBD1 (5 bases). The CDR3 has 14 amino acids. CDR1 is SGHAT and CDR2 is FQNNGV in the germline V gene. V dropped 5 bases and J dropped 1 base, with 12 bases sitting between them. CDR3 in DNA: TGTGCCAGCAGCGCAGATAGGGGATCCTACGAGCAGTACTTC. Protein product: CASSADRGSYEQYF.

For this clone: This sample includes further DNA sequences coding for the same CDR3. The chain links TRBV3-1 (or the pseudogene TRBV3-2) to TRBJ1-1; D possibly corresponds to TRBD1 (5 bases). The CDR3 covers 13 residues. The V end lost 6 bases, the J end lost 2 bases, and 10 bases lay between the germline ends. The germline CDR1 and CDR2 sequences are LGHDT and YNNKEL (reference sequence). The CDR3 loop reads CASSPTGNTEAFF. The DNA for the CDR3 is TGTGCCAGCAGTCCTACAGGAAACACTGAAGCTTTCTTT.